What follows is one T cell receptor beta chain and its context. Its antigen remains unidentified. The sample is drawn from a study of cytomegalovirus exposure and HLA in healthy donors. Study background: The 130 or so validation repertoires used the same platform as the approximately 620 first-cohort repertoires (as reported by a later analysis).

Findings and limits, study-wide: Diagnosis of cytomegalovirus status made by the classifier reportedly showed high specificity and sensitivity. Researchers catalogued roughly 170 TCR beta chains as cytomegalovirus-associated.

Assay: immunoSEQ multiplex PCR; the TCRdb copy retains only in-frame clones and omits some. The sample gives about 38,000 clones, approximately 95% of which show up once; about 3.5% is in the top ten. V shed 4 bases and J 6 bases; nucleotides not matched to a gene: 7. Per germline, CDR1 SEHNR and CDR2 FQNEAQ (reference sequence). The CDR3 runs 15 residues. This clonotype was sampled from a man aged 18 to 30 in good health and CMV-seronegative. V usage is TRBV7-9 and J usage is TRBJ2-1; 9 positions match TRBD2. The sample was PBMCs. The CDR3 DNA reads as TGTGCCAGCAGCTATACTAGCGGGCAATCCAATGAGCAGTTCTTC. Translating it yields CASSYTSGQSNEQFF.